Presented here are 29 T cell receptor beta chains from one specimen sequenced in a study of T cell responses to AZD1222 COVID-19 vaccine. The data were produced by immunoSEQ multiplex PCR, yet TCRdb's version contains in-frame clones alone and is incomplete. The repertoire consists of under 140,000 clones, with nearly 90% occurring once and the leading ten covering under 3.5%. Here the sequenced sample was peripheral blood, taken on day 0 of AZD1222 vaccination. The receptors here all came from an adult in good health.

This clone was detected once. This sequence joins TRBV5-1 and TRBJ2-3, with D perhaps being TRBD1 or TRBD2 (5 bases each). Germline CDR1 is SGHRS and CDR2 is YFSETQ. The V end lost 0 bases, the J end lost 1 base, and 9 bases lay between the germline ends. This CDR3 is 15 amino acids long. The DNA for the CDR3 is TGCGCCAGCAGCTTGGGGGGACCCCGCACAGATACGCAGTATTTT. Translating it yields CASSLGGPRTDTQYF.

Regarding this clone: Compared with germline, one end of the junction differs, possibly owing to a read error. The chain recombines TRBV12-3 or TRBV12-4 with TRBJ2-5; TRBD1 is a possible D gene (6 bases). This CDR3 has 12 residues. The CDR3 here is CASSPRQAPKDF. CDR3 nucleotides: TGTGCCAGCAGTCCGCGACAGGCGCCTAAAGACTTC.

V is TRBV19 and J is TRBJ2-3; D remains ambiguous. Trimming removed 5 bases at V and 1 base at J, with 7 bases between. Germline CDR1 reads LNHDA; CDR2 reads SQIVND (reference sequence). CDR3 length: 13 residues. This CDR3 reads CASSWARTDTQYF. As DNA, the CDR3 is TGTGCCAGTAGTTGGGCCCGCACAGATACGCAGTATTTT.

This chain uses TRBV7-6 with TRBJ1-1; D is unclear. The ends were cut back, 0 bases at V and 7 bases at J, with 12 bases in the middle. The CDR3 runs to 14 residues. The germline CDR1 and CDR2 sequences are SGHVS and FNYEAQ. For the CDR3, the DNA is TGTGCCAGCAGCTTAGCCGGGCCTCCCGGTGAAGCTTTCTTT. Amino acid sequence: CASSLAGPPGEAFF.

This chain connects TRBV5-6 to TRBJ1-6; D perhaps matches TRBD1 (6 bases). The V end lost 5 bases, the J end lost 3 bases, and 15 bases lay between the germline ends. The CDR3 runs to 16 residues. Germline V gene sequence: CDR1 SGHDT, CDR2 YYEEEE. CDR3 sequence reads: CASRRTADLYNSPLHF. CDR3 bases: TGTGCCAGCAGACGGACAGCCGACCTCTATAATTCACCCCTCCACTTT.

The V call is TRBV27, the J call TRBJ2-7; TRBD2 aligns across 9 bases. Trimming at V came to 6 bases and at J to 3 bases, leaving 9 bases not matched to a gene. The CDR3 length is 15 residues. The germline CDR1 and CDR2 sequences are MNHEY and SMNVEV (reference sequence). Written as DNA, the CDR3 is TGTGCCAGCAGGGATCTAGCGGGACCCTTCTACGAGCAGTACTTC. Its translation is CASRDLAGPFYEQYF.

The V gene is TRBV7-8, the J gene TRBJ1-6; D ambiguous. Germline loops: CDR1 SGHVS, CDR2 FQNEAQ. CDR3 length: 13 residues. The V gene lost 8 bases and the J gene lost 8 bases, with 13 bases spanning the gap. The CDR3 DNA sequence: TGTGCCAGCCTCGGTGAAGGGTATTCACCCCTCCACTTT. It encodes CASLGEGYSPLHF.

The chain carries TRBV7-3 and TRBJ2-2; D call uncertain. Germline V lookup: CDR1 SGHTA, CDR2 FQGTGA. The V end lost 4 bases, the J end lost 1 base, and 10 bases lay between the germline ends. The CDR3 covers 15 residues. CDR3 in amino acids: CASSSGPENTGELFF. CDR3 nucleotide sequence: TGTGCCAGCAGCTCCGGACCGGAGAACACCGGGGAGCTGTTTTTT.

The chain combines TRBV20-1 with TRBJ2-1; the D gene is possibly TRBD1 (5 bases). The CDR3 spans 11 residues. V was clipped by 3 bases and J by 5 bases, with 5 bases between them. The germline V gene encodes CDR1 DFQATT and CDR2 SNEGSKA (reference sequence). For the CDR3, the DNA is TGCAGTGCTAGGGGGCACAATGAGCAGTTCTTC. Its protein product is CSARGHNEQFF.

This clone was seen only once. The rearrangement joins TRBV7-9 to TRBJ2-7, with 9 positions matching TRBD1. Per the germline V gene, CDR1 is SEHNR and CDR2 is FQNEAQ (reference sequence). V lost 5 bases, J lost 4 bases, and 3 bases stayed unmatched. This CDR3 is built from 13 residues. The CDR3 nucleotides read TGTGCCAGCAGCACCGGACAGGGGTACGAGCAGTACTTC. Its protein product is CASSTGQGYEQYF.

The CDR3 region is CASSMAGAAEAFF. Here the CDR3 DNA reads TGTGCCAGTAGTATGGCAGGGGCGGCTGAAGCTTTCTTT. The V call is TRBV19, the J call TRBJ1-1; D might be TRBD1 (6 bases). The germline V gene has CDR1 LNHDA and CDR2 SQIVND (reference sequence). The V end lost 3 bases, the J end lost 6 bases, and 11 bases lay between the germline ends. The CDR3 length is 13 residues.

The J gene is TRBJ1-1, the V gene TRBV6-1, with D maybe TRBD1 (6 bases). Trimming pared 3 bases from V and 3 bases from J, leaving 23 bases between. Germline V gene lookup returns CDR1 MNHNS and CDR2 SASEGT. There are 18 residues in the CDR3. CDR3 nucleotide sequence: TGTGCCAGCAGTGAGAGGGGGGAAGGGTTCCTTGGAGACACTGAAGCTTTCTTT. It codes for CASSERGEGFLGDTEAFF.

V and J are TRBV3-1 (or the pseudogene TRBV3-2) and TRBJ2-3, with 7 bases aligning to TRBD2. Germline CDR1 LGHDT, CDR2 YNNKEL (reference sequence). Trimming cost V 2 bases and J 15 bases; bases outside gene matches: 14. The CDR3 length is 14 residues. The CDR3 protein is CASSQRSPERGRYF. CDR3 coding DNA: TGTGCCAGCAGCCAACGATCCCCTGAGCGGGGCCGATATTTT.

This sequence joins TRBV7-2 and TRBJ2-1, with 9 nucleotides matching TRBD2. CDR1 is SGHTA and CDR2 is FQGNSA in the germline V gene. The CDR3 loop spans 15 amino acids. With 5 bases clipped from V and 9 bases from J, the junction kept 11 bases outside the gene matches. CDR3 nucleotide sequence: TGTGCCAGCAGCGTCTCTAGCGGGGAGGGCAGTGAGCAGTTCTTC. Residues: CASSVSSGEGSEQFF.

The chain combines TRBV29-1 with TRBJ2-6, with D unclear. From germline, CDR1 is SQVTM and CDR2 ANQGSEA. There are 14 residues in the CDR3. V was clipped by 2 bases and J by 4 bases, with 9 bases between them. CDR3 in DNA: TGCAGCGTTGAAACGGCATGGGGGGCCAACGTCCTGACTTTC. Protein: CSVETAWGANVLTF.

This rearrangement joins TRBV7-3 to TRBJ2-7, with 11 bases fitting TRBD2. CDR3 length: 15 residues. Germline V gives CDR1 SGHTA, CDR2 FQGTGA. Germline trimming cut 2 bases from V and 4 bases from J; bases unmatched to any gene: 4. The CDR3 DNA reads as TGTGCCAGCAGCTTAGAACTAGCGGGAGCTTACGAGCAGTACTTC. As protein: CASSLELAGAYEQYF.

This CDR3 is CASTRTGGDSPLHF. CDR3 sequence (DNA): TGTGCCAGCACCCGGACAGGGGGCGACTCACCCCTCCACTTT. The chain has TRBV7-9 and TRBJ1-6, with 11 nucleotides matching TRBD1. The germline CDR1 and CDR2 sequences are SEHNR and FQNEAQ (reference sequence). The length of the CDR3 is 14 residues. Trimming at V came to 7 bases and at J to 10 bases, leaving 6 bases not matched to a gene.

The chain joins TRBV5-1 to TRBJ2-7, with 13 bases fitting TRBD2. This CDR3 contains 15 residues. V was clipped by 4 bases and J by 5 bases; unmatched bases: 6. Looked up from germline, CDR1 is SGHRS and CDR2 is YFSETQ. This CDR3 is CASSRTSGRVNEQYF. In nucleotides, the CDR3 is TGCGCCAGCAGCCGGACTAGCGGGAGAGTCAACGAGCAGTACTTC.

The chain employs TRBV6-2 or TRBV6-3 and TRBJ2-1; 10 bases fit TRBD1. This CDR3 has 15 amino acids. From germline, CDR1 is MNHEY and CDR2 SVGEGT. Unmatched junction bases numbered 3, after V lost 0 bases and J lost 7 bases. This CDR3 is CASSYSTGGGNEQFF. The CDR3 DNA is TGTGCCAGCAGTTACTCGACAGGGGGCGGGAATGAGCAGTTCTTC.

The chain carries TRBV9 and TRBJ1-2, with 9 positions matching TRBD1. The CDR3 is 14 amino acids. After removal of 3 bases from V and 2 bases from J, the junction contained 2 bases not matched to a gene. Germline values: CDR1 SGDLS, CDR2 YYNGEE. CDR3 DNA sequence: TGTGCCAGCAGCGCAGGGACAGGGAACTATGGCTACACCTTC. It yields the protein CASSAGTGNYGYTF.

The chain is built from TRBV10-1 and TRBJ1-2; D gene uncertain. V gave up 1 base and J gave up 9 bases, with 15 bases separating them. This CDR3 comprises 14 residues. CDR1 is WNHNN, CDR2 SYGVQD, per germline (reference sequence). CDR3 nucleotide sequence: TGCGCCAGCAGTGAGTTAGGTTCGGAACCCTGCTACACCTTC. This translates into CASSELGSEPCYTF.

V gene TRBV19 combines with J gene TRBJ1-6, with D tentatively TRBD1 (5 bases). Between the trimmed V and J ends, which lost 6 bases and 1 base, there was a span of 13 bases. CDR3 size: 16 residues. The germline CDR1 and CDR2 sequences are LNHDA and SQIVND (reference sequence). The CDR3 DNA reads TGTGCCAGTAGGTTGTCTGGGGCTTCCTATAATTCACCCCTCCACTTT. Translation: CASRLSGASYNSPLHF.

The rearrangement joins TRBV27 to TRBJ1-2; D is ambiguous. The CDR3 length is 15 residues. Trimming pared 5 bases from V and 7 bases from J, leaving 20 bases between. Germline V gene sequence: CDR1 MNHEY, CDR2 SMNVEV (reference sequence). DNA of the CDR3: TGTGCCAGCAGTGTCTCATTCGGGTCGACTCGTGGCTACACCTTC. Amino acids: CASSVSFGSTRGYTF.

The rearrangement uses TRBV28 and TRBJ1-2; D remains unclear. Germline loops: CDR1 MDHEN, CDR2 SYDVKM. The V end was cut by 7 bases, the J end by 3 bases, with 12 bases between. This CDR3 is 13 amino acids long. The CDR3 here is CASTLSADYGYTF. The DNA for the CDR3 is TGTGCCAGCACCCTGTCAGCCGACTATGGCTACACCTTC.

This chain uses TRBV3-1 (or the pseudogene TRBV3-2) with TRBJ2-7; D is perhaps TRBD1 (7 bases). The germline gives CDR1 LGHDT, CDR2 YNNKEL (reference sequence). The CDR3 is made up of 15 amino acids. Trimming took off 4 bases at V and 3 bases at J, with 16 bases between the two ends. The chain's CDR3 is CASSLRGTVIYEQYF. The DNA of the CDR3 is TGTGCCAGCAGCCTTCGCGGGACAGTGATCTACGAGCAGTACTTC.

The gene calls are TRBV28 and TRBJ1-6, with TRBD1 matching 7 bases. The CDR3 spans 14 residues. Germline V gives CDR1 MDHEN, CDR2 SYDVKM. The V and J ends lost 6 bases and 13 bases, in that order; junction bases with no gene match: 12. This chain's CDR3 is CASRLTGSVTPLHF. Written as DNA, the CDR3 is TGTGCCAGCAGGTTGACAGGGTCCGTGACCCCCCTCCACTTT.

This rearrangement joins TRBV6-2 or TRBV6-3 to TRBJ2-1, with 7 bases fitting TRBD2. V shed 3 bases and J 6 bases; nucleotides not matched to a gene: 8. The V gene's germline CDR1 is MNHEY and CDR2 SVGEGT. This CDR3 has 15 amino acids. For the CDR3, the DNA is TGTGCCAGCAGTTATCCCCGCGGGAGTGGCAATGAGCAGTTCTTC. Translated: CASSYPRGSGNEQFF.

The chain carries TRBV19 and TRBJ1-4; D perhaps matches TRBD1 (5 bases). The CDR3 runs to 16 residues. The germline V gene has CDR1 LNHDA and CDR2 SQIVND (reference sequence). V lost 0 bases and J lost 0, with 8 bases in between. The CDR3 DNA is TGTGCCAGTAGTATAGACAGGACAACAACTAATGAAAAACTGTTTTTT. Protein sequence: CASSIDRTTTNEKLFF.

J is TRBJ2-7 and V is TRBV14; D perhaps matches TRBD2 (7 bases). V lost 5 bases, J lost 5 bases, and 16 bases lay in between. Germline assignment: CDR1 SGHDN and CDR2 FVKESK. This CDR3 has 14 residues. The CDR3 is CASSNGGGADEQYF. DNA for the CDR3: TGTGCCAGCAGCAATGGAGGGGGGGCCGACGAGCAGTACTTC.